These T cell receptor beta chains were read from a single sample in a study of T cells in Graves' hyperthyroidism and ophthalmopathy. TCRdb analysed the multiplex PCR reads with MiXCR anew, one entry per CDR3 protein. The sample yields around 620,000 distinct CDR3 sequences, roughly 16% seen once. Sequenced input: blood. These receptors all come from a woman in her thirties with Graves' hyperthyroidism. Each CDR3 is given with its conserved first and last residue. Each record gives: J gene, D gene, clone size, V gene, CDR3 DNA, CDR3 protein. A D gene is named only where the DNA matches it firmly. For some rows the clone size is stated as once, few or many, or as a class when expanded; others skip it.

>TRBJ2-5|NA|NA|TRBV9
TGTGCCAGCAGCGTAGCGTACCCCCCTCCGGGAGAGACCCAGTACTTC
CASSVAYPPPGETQYF
>TRBJ2-7|NA|many|TRBV28
TGTGCCAGCAGATCTTCCGGGACGTATTCCTACGAGCAGTACTTC
CASRSSGTYSYEQYF
>TRBJ2-7|TRBD1|many|TRBV2
TGTGCCAGCACCCCCCCGGACAGGCGTTCCTACGAGCAGTACTTC
CASTPPDRRSYEQYF
>TRBJ2-2|NA|NA|TRBV5-1
TGCGCCAGCAGCTTTCAGGCAGGGAGCACCGGGGAGCTGTTTTTT
CASSFQAGSTGELFF
>TRBJ1-2|NA|NA|TRBV6-9
TGTGCCAGCAGTTACCGTGGGGGAGGTGGCTACGCCTTC
CASSYRGGGGYAF
>TRBJ2-3|NA|few|TRBV20-1
TGCAGTGCTAGTATTATACAGGGACGGACAGATACGCAGTATTTT
CSASIIQGRTDTQYF
>TRBJ2-7|NA|once|TRBV28
TGTGCCAGCAGTTTAGTAAGAGATAGGCACTACGAGCAGTACTTC
CASSLVRDRHYEQYF
>TRBJ2-7|NA|few|TRBV2
TGTGCCAGCAGAGAGGAGGGCTCCTACGAGCAGTACTTC
CASREEGSYEQYF
>TRBJ1-1|NA|many|TRBV5-1
TGCGCCAGTAAACTTAACAGAAACACTGAAGCTTTCTTT
CASKLNRNTEAFF
>TRBJ1-1|TRBD1|many|TRBV6-5
TGTGCCAGCAGTTACGGTCCAGGGGGCGGCACTGAAGCTTTCTTT
CASSYGPGGGTEAFF
>TRBJ2-5|TRBD2|NA|TRBV7-6
TGTGCCAGCAGTTCGACAGTAGCGGGTTCGGGAGAGACCCAGTACTTC
CASSSTVAGSGETQYF
>TRBJ1-6|NA|NA|TRBV7-9
TGTGCCAGCGTCGGGGCCTATAATTCACCCCTCCACTTT
CASVGAYNSPLHF
>TRBJ2-3|TRBD2|many|TRBV28
TGTGCCAGCACCGCCGGGGGGAGCGGAGATACGCAGTATTTT
CASTAGGSGDTQYF